These 8 T cell receptor beta chains were sequenced from one sample in a study of blood T cell repertoires in COVID-19. Profiled with immunoSEQ multiplex PCR; TCRdb holds only in-frame clones, not every one. The table lists 250,000 to 350,000 clones, about 80% of them singletons. Sequenced sample: peripheral blood. These TCRs come from a person aged 65 to 79 with COVID-19, enrolled during active disease.

This chain uses TRBV5-1 with TRBJ2-3; D may be TRBD1 (5 bases). V gave up 1 base and J gave up 2 bases, with 8 bases separating them. This CDR3 is 14 amino acids long. Germline V gene lookup returns CDR1 SGHRS and CDR2 YFSETQ. The DNA of the CDR3 is TGCGCCAGCAGCTTGATACAGGTCACAGATACGCAGTATTTT. The encoded protein is CASSLIQVTDTQYF.

The chain couples TRBV2 to TRBJ1-2; 7 bases are shared with TRBD1. Trimming removed 6 bases from V and 1 base from J; junction bases left unmatched: 8. The CDR3 totals 15 residues. The germline V gene has CDR1 SNHLY and CDR2 FYNNEI. This CDR3 reads CASSRVTGDNYGYTF. The CDR3 DNA follows: TGTGCCAGCAGCAGAGTTACAGGGGATAACTATGGCTACACCTTC.

The chain uses TRBV11-1 and TRBJ2-2; 8 positions agree with TRBD2. The CDR3 has 16 amino acids. J was trimmed by 6 bases and V by 2 bases; bases with no gene match: 8. Germline CDR1 SGHAT, CDR2 FQDESV (reference sequence). CDR3 bases: TGTGCCAGCAGCTTATTGACGGGAGGGCTTTCCGGGGAGCTGTTTTTT. Amino acid sequence: CASSLLTGGLSGELFF.

This sequence joins TRBV15 and TRBJ1-3, with 12 bases matching TRBD1. V trimming: 5 bases; J trimming: 7 bases; junction bases outside the gene matches: 3. The CDR3 totals 14 residues. From germline, CDR1 is LNHNV and CDR2 YYDKDF (reference sequence). The CDR3 DNA reads TGTGCCACCAGCGTGGGACAGGGGGCCAACACCATATATTTT. It specifies CATSVGQGANTIYF.

This clone was found a few times. Mismatch with germline at one junction end may stem from a read error. The CDR3 bases are TGTGCCAGCAGCCCATCCCCGAAACAGGGGGTGATTAGAGTCTTC. As protein: CASSPSPKQGVIRVF. The chain joins TRBV7-3 to TRBJ2-1; 8 bases agree with TRBD1. The length of the CDR3 is 15 residues. CDR1 is SGHTA, CDR2 FQGTGA, per germline.

The chain has TRBV6-1 and TRBJ2-7; D gene uncertain. The CDR3 runs to 16 residues. Germline V gene lookup returns CDR1 MNHNS and CDR2 SASEGT. Trimming took 3 bases from V and 0 from J, leaving 15 bases between them. This CDR3 reads CASSEFPRQSSYEQYF. CDR3 DNA sequence: TGTGCCAGCAGTGAGTTTCCGAGGCAGAGCTCCTACGAGCAGTACTTC.

This chain joins TRBV14 and TRBJ2-7; weak D call: TRBD1 (6 bases). V was cut by 0 bases and J by 3 bases, with 9 bases left in between. Germline loops: CDR1 SGHDN, CDR2 FVKESK. There are 14 residues in the CDR3. The CDR3 DNA follows: TGTGCCAGCAGCCAAGACTACAGGGTCTACGAGCAGTACTTC. Translating gives CASSQDYRVYEQYF.

The chain is built from TRBV6-1 and TRBJ1-2; 7 bases fit TRBD1. Trimming took 0 bases from V and 3 from J; bases not matched to a gene: 4. CDR3 size: 15 residues. Germline values: CDR1 MNHNS, CDR2 SASEGT. CDR3 in DNA: TGTGCCAGCAGTGAAGCGAAGGGGGCTGACTATGGCTACACCTTC. Translating gives CASSEAKGADYGYTF.